The 3 T cell receptor beta chains below come from one sample, sequenced in a study of blood T cell repertoires in COVID-19. The table came from immunoSEQ multiplex PCR; TCRdb's copy has only in-frame clones and leaves some out. The data hold about 130,000 clones, with approximately 85% observed a single time. The sequenced sample consisted of peripheral blood. These receptors were collected from a woman aged 80 or over with acute or convalescent COVID-19.

The rearrangement joins TRBV3-1 (or the pseudogene TRBV3-2) to TRBJ1-3; no reliable D call. The CDR3 is made up of 18 amino acids. The V end was cut by 1 base, the J end by 2 bases, with 18 bases between. The germline gives CDR1 LGHDT, CDR2 YNNKEL (reference sequence). CDR3 bases: TGTGCCAGCAGCCAAGTTTTGGCCAGTCTCATGGCTGGAAACACCATATATTTT. Translated, it gives CASSQVLASLMAGNTIYF.

The chain employs TRBV19 and TRBJ1-1; 9 positions agree with TRBD1. V lost 5 bases to trimming and J lost 0 bases; unmatched junction nucleotides: 4. This CDR3 contains 15 residues. CDR1 is LNHDA and CDR2 is SQIVND in the germline V gene (reference sequence). In DNA form, the CDR3 reads TGTGCCAGTAGTCTAGGGGACAGGGTGAACACTGAAGCTTTCTTT. Protein sequence: CASSLGDRVNTEAFF.

The CDR3 spells CASSLGGTPGIEQFF. CDR3 in DNA: TGTGCCAGCAGTCTCGGGGGGACCCCGGGCATTGAGCAGTTCTTC. This chain joins TRBV2 and TRBJ2-1; 7 nucleotides match TRBD2. V shed 5 bases, J shed 9 bases, and the junction held 13 bases outside the gene matches. Germline V gene sequence: CDR1 SNHLY, CDR2 FYNNEI. The CDR3 has 15 amino acids.